Below, 10 T cell receptor beta chains from the same sample are listed, as sequenced in a study of regulatory T cells in long-lasting Graves disease. Noted time point: persistent/refractory GD, antithyroid drugs over 5 years with positive TRAb. From RNA extracted from PBMCs, the TCR library was made. For TCR beta, libraries came from iRepertoire HTBI primers and Arm-PCR of CDR3 regions. TCRdb reprocessed the multiplex PCR reads via MiXCR and lists one record per CDR3 protein. Here the sample spans more than 650,000 distinct CDR3 sequences, 25% to 35% being singletons. This sample comprised peripheral blood mononuclear cells (PBMCs), obtained when the disease was refractory, from a patient treated with antithyroid drugs. These receptors all come from a female donor with Graves disease.

CDR3: CAISEQQVGRDTEAFF. Written as DNA, the CDR3 is TGTGCCATCAGTGAACAACAGGTAGGGAGGGACACTGAAGCTTTCTTT. The J gene is TRBJ1-1, the V gene TRBV10-3, with a weak D call TRBD1 (5 bases). From germline, CDR1 is ENHRY and CDR2 SYGVKD. The V and J ends lost 3 bases and 3 bases respectively, with 17 bases between them. The CDR3 loop spans 16 amino acids.

This clonotype was found a few times. The chain employs TRBV30 and TRBJ1-5; weak D call: TRBD1 (5 bases). Germline CDR1 is GTSNPN and CDR2 is SVGIG (reference sequence). V was cut by 4 bases and J by 6 bases, with 13 bases left in between. The CDR3 spans 13 residues. The CDR3 coding sequence is TGTGCCTGGACCCAGGGTGCGAGTCAGCCCCAGCATTTT. This translates into CAWTQGASQPQHF.

There are a few counts of this clonotype. The chain combines TRBV2 with TRBJ2-7; 15 nucleotides align to TRBD2. Trimming cost V 2 bases and J 0 bases; bases outside gene matches: 5. The length of the CDR3 is 18 residues. Germline loops: CDR1 SNHLY, CDR2 FYNNEI. CDR3 amino acids: CASSEWGLAGGTSYEQYF. Written as DNA, the CDR3 is TGTGCCAGCAGTGAATGGGGACTAGCGGGAGGTACCTCCTACGAGCAGTACTTC.

The V gene is TRBV15, the J gene TRBJ2-2; D unresolved. The CDR3 sequence is 16 residues long. With 1 base removed from V and 1 base from J, the gap between germline ends came to 10 bases. CDR1 LNHNV and CDR2 YYDKDF come from the germline V gene (reference sequence). As DNA, the CDR3 is TGTGCCACCAGCAGAGGGTTCGGGCAGAACACCGGGGAGCTGTTTTTT. Amino acids: CATSRGFGQNTGELFF.

The sample holds many counts of this clonotype. V gene TRBV6-1 combines with J gene TRBJ1-2; no reliable D call. CDR1 is MNHNS and CDR2 is SASEGT in the germline V gene. CDR3 size: 13 residues. V shed 6 bases and J shed 2 bases, with 10 bases lying between them. In DNA form, the CDR3 reads TGTGCCAGCAGGAAGGACGGGAACTATGGCTACACCTTC. Its translation: CASRKDGNYGYTF.

The chain couples TRBV20-1 to TRBJ2-1, with 14 bases lining up with TRBD2. This CDR3 is 17 amino acids long. Germline CDR1 DFQATT, CDR2 SNEGSKA (reference sequence). The V gene end was trimmed by 3 bases and the J gene end by 10 bases; junction bases not matched to a gene: 14. The CDR3 sequence: CSARGLAGVSSLGEQFF. CDR3 nucleotides: TGCAGTGCTAGGGGACTAGCGGGAGTATCCTCCCTGGGGGAGCAGTTCTTC.

The chain employs TRBV30 and TRBJ2-2; D remains ambiguous. The CDR3 loop spans 13 amino acids. Germline V gene sequence: CDR1 GTSNPN, CDR2 SVGIG (reference sequence). CDR3 nucleotides: TGTGCTTCGACAAGGAAGAACACCGGGGAGCTGTTTTTT. Translation gives CASTRKNTGELFF.

There are a few counts of this clonotype. The gene calls are TRBV11-2 and TRBJ2-4, with 7 positions matching TRBD2. V lost 7 bases and J lost 3; bases outside the gene matches: 0. The CDR3 sequence is 12 residues long. Germline V gene data show CDR1 as SGHAT and CDR2 as FQNNGV. CDR3 nucleotides: TGTGCCAGCACTAGCGGCAAAAACATTCAGTACTTC. Translating it yields CASTSGKNIQYF. The entire variable domain, with the rest obtained from reference TRBV11-2 and TRBJ2-4, is as follows: EAGVAQSPRYKIIEKRQSVAFWCNPISGHATLYWYQQILGQGPKLLIQFQNNGVVDDSQLPKDRFSAERLKGVDSTLKIQPAKLEDSAVYLCASTSGKNIQYFGAGTRLSVL.

The chain is built from TRBV3-1 and TRBJ1-5, with D maybe TRBD1 (6 bases). This CDR3 contains 17 residues. The germline CDR1 and CDR2 sequences are LGHDT and YNNKEL (reference sequence). Trimming stripped 2 bases from V and 3 bases from J, with 17 bases between. This CDR3 reads CASSQTITTGLNQPQHF. In DNA, the CDR3 is TGTGCCAGCAGCCAAACTATAACGACAGGACTCAATCAGCCCCAGCATTTT.

In this sample, this clonotype turned up a few times. This rearrangement joins TRBV6-1 to TRBJ1-2; D ambiguous. The V and J ends lost 7 bases and 5 bases respectively, with 8 bases between them. The length of the CDR3 is 11 residues. Germline loops: CDR1 MNHNS, CDR2 SASEGT. The chain's CDR3 is CASKRGYGYTF. The CDR3 coding sequence is TGTGCCAGCAAGCGCGGTTATGGCTACACCTTC.